This TCR beta chain was documented in a study of blood T cell repertoires in COVID-19. Study-wide background: Researchers got acute and convalescent COVID-19 samples from the United States, Italy and Spain. The cDNA or gDNA used as material had been derived from T cells, B-cell-depleted T cells, or PBMCs.

Original handling: Amplification from reference gene primers served as the basis for estimated nucleated cell counts. Data came from immunoSEQ multiplex PCR; TCRdb stores just in-frame clones and leaves some out. V and J calls and clone size are those listed in that table; D and trimming were worked out from the DNA. Of about 200,000 clones listed, 75% to 90% are singletons. The V end lost 5 bases, the J end lost 5 bases, and 15 bases lay between the germline ends. The CDR3 is 15 residues long. Per the germline V gene, CDR1 is KGHSH and CDR2 is LQKENI. The origin of this receptor is a man in his forties with acute or convalescent COVID-19. What was sequenced was peripheral blood. V gene TRBV18 combines with J gene TRBJ1-4; the D is unclear. CDR3 region: CASSGSGITNEKLFF. The CDR3 nucleotides are TGTGCCAGCTCAGGAAGCGGGATCACCAATGAAAAACTGTTTTTT.